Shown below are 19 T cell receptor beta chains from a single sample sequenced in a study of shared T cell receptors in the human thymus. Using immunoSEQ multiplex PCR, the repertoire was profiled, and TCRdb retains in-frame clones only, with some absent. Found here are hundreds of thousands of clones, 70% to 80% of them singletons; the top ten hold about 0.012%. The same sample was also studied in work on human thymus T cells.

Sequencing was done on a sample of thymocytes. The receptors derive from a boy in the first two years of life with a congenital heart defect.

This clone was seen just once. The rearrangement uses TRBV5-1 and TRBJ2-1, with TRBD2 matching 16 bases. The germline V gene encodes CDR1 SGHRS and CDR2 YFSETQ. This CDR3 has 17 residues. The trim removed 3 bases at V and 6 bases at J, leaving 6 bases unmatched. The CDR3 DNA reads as TGCGCCAGCAGCTCCGGGACTAGCGGGAGGGCCCTCAATGAGCAGTTCTTC. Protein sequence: CASSSGTSGRALNEQFF.

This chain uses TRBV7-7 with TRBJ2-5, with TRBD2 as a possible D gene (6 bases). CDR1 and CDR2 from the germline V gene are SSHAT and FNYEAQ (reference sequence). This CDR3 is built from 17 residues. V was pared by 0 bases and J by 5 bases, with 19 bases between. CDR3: CASSLAYGQLAGETQYF. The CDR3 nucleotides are TGTGCCAGCAGCTTAGCGTATGGGCAGCTGGCGGGGGAGACCCAGTACTTC. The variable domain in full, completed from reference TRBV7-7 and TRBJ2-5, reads GAGVSQSPRYKVTKRGQDVTLRCDPISSHATLYWYQQALGQGPEFLTYFNYEAQPDKSGLPSDRFSAERPEGSISTLTIQRTEQRDSAMYRCASSLAYGQLAGETQYFGPGTRLLVL.

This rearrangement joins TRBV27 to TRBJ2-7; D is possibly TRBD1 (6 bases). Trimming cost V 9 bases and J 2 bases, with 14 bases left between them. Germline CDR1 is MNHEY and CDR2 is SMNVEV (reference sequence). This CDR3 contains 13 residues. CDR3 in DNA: TGTGCCAGTAAAACAGGGTCGACCTACGAGCAGTACTTC. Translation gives CASKTGSTYEQYF.

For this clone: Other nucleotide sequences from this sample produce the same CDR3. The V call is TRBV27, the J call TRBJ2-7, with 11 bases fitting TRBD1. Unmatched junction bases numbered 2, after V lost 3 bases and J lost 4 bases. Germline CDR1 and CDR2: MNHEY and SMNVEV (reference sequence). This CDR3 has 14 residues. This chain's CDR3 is CASSLRDRGYEQYF. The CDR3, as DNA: TGTGCCAGCAGTTTGAGGGACAGGGGGTACGAGCAGTACTTC.

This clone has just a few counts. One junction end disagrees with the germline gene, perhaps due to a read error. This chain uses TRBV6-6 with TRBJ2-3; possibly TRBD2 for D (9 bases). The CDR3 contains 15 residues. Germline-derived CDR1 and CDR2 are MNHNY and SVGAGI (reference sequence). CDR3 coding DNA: TGTGCCAGCAGTCCCACCGCGGGAGGGACAGGTACGCAGTATTTT. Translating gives CASSPTAGGTGTQYF.

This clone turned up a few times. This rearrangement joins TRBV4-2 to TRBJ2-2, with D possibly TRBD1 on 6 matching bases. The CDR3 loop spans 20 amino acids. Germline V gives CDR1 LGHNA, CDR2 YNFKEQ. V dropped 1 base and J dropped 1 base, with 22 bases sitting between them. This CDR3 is CASSQVGCNRVRRNTGELFF. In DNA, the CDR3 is TGTGCCAGCAGCCAAGTTGGGTGCAACAGGGTAAGAAGGAACACCGGGGAGCTGTTTTTT.

The CDR3 region is CAWRRRIDRGPGYGYTF. The CDR3 nucleotides are TGTGCCTGGAGGAGGAGGATTGACAGGGGTCCGGGGTATGGCTACACCTTC. The chain joins TRBV30 to TRBJ1-2; 8 bases line up with TRBD1. V lost 3 bases and J lost 5; bases outside the gene matches: 17. The length of the CDR3 is 17 residues. Germline values: CDR1 GTSNPN, CDR2 SVGIG (reference sequence). The full variable domain, completed using reference TRBV30 and TRBJ1-2, is SQTIHQWPATLVQPVGSPLSLECTVEGTSNPNLYWYRQAAGRGLQLLFYSVGIGQISSEVPQNLSASRPQDRQFILSSKKLLLSDSGFYLCAWRRRIDRGPGYGYTFGSGTRLTVV.

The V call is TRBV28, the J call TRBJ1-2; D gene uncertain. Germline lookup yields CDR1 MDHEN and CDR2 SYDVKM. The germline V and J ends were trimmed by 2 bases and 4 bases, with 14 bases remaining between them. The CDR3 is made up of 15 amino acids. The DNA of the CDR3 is TGTGCCAGCAGTTTACACTCTCAGACACTCTATGGCTACACCTTC. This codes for CASSLHSQTLYGYTF.

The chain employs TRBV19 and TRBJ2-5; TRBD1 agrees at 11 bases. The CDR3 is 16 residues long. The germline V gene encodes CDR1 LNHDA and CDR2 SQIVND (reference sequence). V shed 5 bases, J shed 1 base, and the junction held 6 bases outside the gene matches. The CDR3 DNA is TGTGCCAGTAGTGCGGACAGGGGGCTCCCCCAAGAGACCCAGTACTTC. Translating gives CASSADRGLPQETQYF. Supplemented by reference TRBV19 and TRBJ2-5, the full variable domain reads DGGITQSPKYLFRKEGQNVTLSCEQNLNHDAMYWYRQDPGQGLRLIYYSQIVNDFQKGDIAEGYSVSREKKESFPLTVTSAQKNPTAFYLCASSADRGLPQETQYFGPGTRLLVL.

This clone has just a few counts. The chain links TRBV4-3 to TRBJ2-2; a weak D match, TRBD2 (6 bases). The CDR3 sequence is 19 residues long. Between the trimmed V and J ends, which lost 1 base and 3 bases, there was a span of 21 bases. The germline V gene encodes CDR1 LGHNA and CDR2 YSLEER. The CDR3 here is CASSQGSSQGGFDTGELFF. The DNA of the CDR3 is TGCGCCAGCAGCCAAGGCTCGTCCCAGGGAGGTTTCGACACCGGGGAGCTGTTTTTT.

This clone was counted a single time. The CDR3 here is CASSLTSGPYNEQFF. The CDR3 region has the DNA TGCGCCAGCAGCCTTACTAGCGGTCCCTACAATGAGCAGTTCTTC. The chain is built from TRBV4-3 and TRBJ2-1; TRBD2 agrees at 8 bases. Trimming removed 4 bases from V and 2 bases from J; junction bases left unmatched: 4. There are 15 residues in the CDR3. CDR1 LGHNA and CDR2 YSLEER come from the germline V gene.

The CDR3 loop is CASSMAVSYEQYF. In nucleotides, the CDR3 is TGTGCCAGCAGCATGGCGGTGTCCTACGAGCAGTACTTC. The genes are TRBV21-1 and TRBJ2-7; the D call of TRBD2 is as the table states it, not checked on the DNA. TRBV21-1 is recorded as a pseudogene. This CDR3 comprises 13 residues.

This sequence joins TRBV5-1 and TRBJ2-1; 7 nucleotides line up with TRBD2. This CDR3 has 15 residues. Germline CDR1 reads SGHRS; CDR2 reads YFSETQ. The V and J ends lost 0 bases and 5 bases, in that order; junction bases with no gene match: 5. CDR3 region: CASSLVLAADNEQFF. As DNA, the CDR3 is TGCGCCAGCAGCTTGGTGCTAGCGGCCGACAATGAGCAGTTCTTC. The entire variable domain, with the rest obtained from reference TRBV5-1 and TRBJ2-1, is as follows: KAGVTQTPRYLIKTRGQQVTLSCSPISGHRSVSWYQQTPGQGLQFLFEYFSETQRNKGNFPGRFSGRQFSNSRSEMNVSTLELGDSALYLCASSLVLAADNEQFFGPGTRLTVL.

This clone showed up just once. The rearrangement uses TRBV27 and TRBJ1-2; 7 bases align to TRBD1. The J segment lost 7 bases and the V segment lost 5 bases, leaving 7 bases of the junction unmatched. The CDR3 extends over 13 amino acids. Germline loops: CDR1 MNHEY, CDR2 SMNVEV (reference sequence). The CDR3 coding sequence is TGTGCCAGCAGTGCTACAGGGGATGGTGGCTACACCTTC. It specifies CASSATGDGGYTF.

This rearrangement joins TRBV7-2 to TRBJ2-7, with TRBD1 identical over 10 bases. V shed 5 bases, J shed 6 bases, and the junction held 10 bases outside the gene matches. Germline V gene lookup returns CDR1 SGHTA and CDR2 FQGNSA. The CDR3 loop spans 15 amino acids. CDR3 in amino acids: CASSPRQGANGEQYF. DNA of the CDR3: TGTGCCAGCAGCCCTCGACAGGGGGCGAATGGCGAGCAGTACTTC.

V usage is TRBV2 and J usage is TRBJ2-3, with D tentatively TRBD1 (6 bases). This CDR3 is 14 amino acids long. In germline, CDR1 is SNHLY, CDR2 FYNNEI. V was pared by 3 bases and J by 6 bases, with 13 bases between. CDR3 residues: CASSDGQGRDTQYF. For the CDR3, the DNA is TGTGCCAGCAGTGACGGGCAGGGGCGGGATACGCAGTATTTT.

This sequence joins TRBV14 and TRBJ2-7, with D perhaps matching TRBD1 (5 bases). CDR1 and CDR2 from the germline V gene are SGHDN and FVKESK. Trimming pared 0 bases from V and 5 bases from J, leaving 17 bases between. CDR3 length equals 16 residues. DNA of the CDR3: TGTGCCAGCAGCCAAGATCGGGCAGGGATGGAGAACGAGCAGTACTTC. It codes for CASSQDRAGMENEQYF. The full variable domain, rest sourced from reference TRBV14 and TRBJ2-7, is EAGVTQFPSHSVIEKGQTVTLRCDPISGHDNLYWYRRVMGKEIKFLLHFVKESKQDESGMPNNRFLAERTGGTYSTLKVQPAELEDSGVYFCASSQDRAGMENEQYFGPGTRLTVT.

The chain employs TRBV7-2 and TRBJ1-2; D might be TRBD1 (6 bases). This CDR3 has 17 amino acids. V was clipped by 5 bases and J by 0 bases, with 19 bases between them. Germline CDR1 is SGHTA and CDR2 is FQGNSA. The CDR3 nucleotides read TGTGCCAGCAGCCTCAAGGGGGGGGCAGATGCTAACTATGGCTACACCTTC. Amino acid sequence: CASSLKGGADANYGYTF.

The CDR3 bases are TGTGCCAGCAGTTACTCGAGAAAGCCTGGAAACACCATATATTTT. It encodes CASSYSRKPGNTIYF. This chain connects TRBV6-5 to TRBJ1-3; D is unclear. Germline V lookup: CDR1 MNHEY, CDR2 SVGAGI. The germline V and J ends were trimmed by 0 bases and 2 bases, with 8 bases remaining between them. There are 15 residues in the CDR3.